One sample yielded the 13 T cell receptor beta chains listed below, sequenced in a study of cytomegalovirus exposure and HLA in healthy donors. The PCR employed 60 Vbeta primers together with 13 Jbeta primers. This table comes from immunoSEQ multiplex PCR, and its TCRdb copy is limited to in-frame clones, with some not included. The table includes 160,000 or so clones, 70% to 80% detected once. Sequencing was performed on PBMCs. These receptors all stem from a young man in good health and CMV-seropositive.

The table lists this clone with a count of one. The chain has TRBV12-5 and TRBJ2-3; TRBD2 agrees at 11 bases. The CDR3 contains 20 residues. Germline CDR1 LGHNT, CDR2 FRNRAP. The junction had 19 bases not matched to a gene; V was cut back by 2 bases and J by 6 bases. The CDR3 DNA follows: TGTGCTAGTGGTTTGTACGTATTAGCGGGAGGGCAAATCTCCAGTGATACGCAGTATTTT. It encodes CASGLYVLAGGQISSDTQYF.

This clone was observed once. The CDR3 DNA reads as TGTGCCAGCAGCTTGGCCTCCTCCACTAACACTGAAGCTTTCTTT. It yields the protein CASSLASSTNTEAFF. The chain couples TRBV5-5 to TRBJ1-1; D unresolved. Germline lookup yields CDR1 SGHKS and CDR2 YYEKEE (reference sequence). The CDR3 is made up of 15 amino acids. V was clipped by 0 bases and J by 2 bases, with 11 bases between them.

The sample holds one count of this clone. CDR3 amino acids: CASSSEGYSGNTIYF. In DNA, the CDR3 is TGCGCCAGCAGCTCAGAGGGCTACTCTGGAAACACCATATATTTT. The rearrangement uses TRBV5-1 and TRBJ1-3; the D is unclear. This CDR3 is built from 15 residues. The germline V gene has CDR1 SGHRS and CDR2 YFSETQ. V was trimmed by 3 bases and J by 0 bases, leaving 10 bases between them.

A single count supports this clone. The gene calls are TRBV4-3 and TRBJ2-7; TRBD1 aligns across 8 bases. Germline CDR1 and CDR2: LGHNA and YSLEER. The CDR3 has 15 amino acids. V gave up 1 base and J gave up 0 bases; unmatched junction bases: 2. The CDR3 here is CASSQGTGSSYEQYF. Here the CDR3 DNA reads TGCGCCAGCAGCCAAGGGACAGGGAGCTCCTACGAGCAGTACTTC.

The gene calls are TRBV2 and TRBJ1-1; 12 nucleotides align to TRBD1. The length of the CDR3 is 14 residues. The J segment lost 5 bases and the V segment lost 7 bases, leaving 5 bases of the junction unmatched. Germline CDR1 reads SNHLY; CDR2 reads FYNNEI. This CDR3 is CASKGTGGATEAFF. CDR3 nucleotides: TGTGCCAGCAAAGGGACAGGGGGCGCGACTGAAGCTTTCTTT.

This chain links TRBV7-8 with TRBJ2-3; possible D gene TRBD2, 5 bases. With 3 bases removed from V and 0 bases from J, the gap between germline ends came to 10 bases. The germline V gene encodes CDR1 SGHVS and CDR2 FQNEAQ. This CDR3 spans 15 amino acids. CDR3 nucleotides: TGTGCCAGCAGCTTCTTTCGGGGAAGCACAGATACGCAGTATTTT. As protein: CASSFFRGSTDTQYF.

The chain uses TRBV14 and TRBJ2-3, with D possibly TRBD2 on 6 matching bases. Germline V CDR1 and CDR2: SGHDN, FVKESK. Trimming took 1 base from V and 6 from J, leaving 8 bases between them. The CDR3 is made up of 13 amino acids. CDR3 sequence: CASSQVAGDTQYF. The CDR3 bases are TGTGCCAGCAGCCAAGTGGCGGGGGATACGCAGTATTTT.

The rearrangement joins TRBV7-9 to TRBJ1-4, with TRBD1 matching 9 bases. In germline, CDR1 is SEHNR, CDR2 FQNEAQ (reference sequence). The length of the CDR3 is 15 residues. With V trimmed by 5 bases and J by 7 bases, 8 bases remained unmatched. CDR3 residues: CASSPTGGLGEKLFF. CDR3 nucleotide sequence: TGTGCCAGCAGCCCTACAGGGGGCCTAGGTGAAAAACTGTTTTTT.

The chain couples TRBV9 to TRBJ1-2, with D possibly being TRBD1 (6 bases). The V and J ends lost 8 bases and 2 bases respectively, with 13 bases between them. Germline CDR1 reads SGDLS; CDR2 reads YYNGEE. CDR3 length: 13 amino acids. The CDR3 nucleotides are TGTGCCAGTATGGGGGCGCTGAACTATGGCTACACCTTC. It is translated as CASMGALNYGYTF.

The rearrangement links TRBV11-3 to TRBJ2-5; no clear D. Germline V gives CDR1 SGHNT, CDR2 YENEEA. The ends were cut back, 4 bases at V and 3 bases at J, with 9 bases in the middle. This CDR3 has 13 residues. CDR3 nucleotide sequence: TGTGCCAGCAGCTGCCGCTGCGAAGAGACCCAGTACTTC. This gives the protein CASSCRCEETQYF.

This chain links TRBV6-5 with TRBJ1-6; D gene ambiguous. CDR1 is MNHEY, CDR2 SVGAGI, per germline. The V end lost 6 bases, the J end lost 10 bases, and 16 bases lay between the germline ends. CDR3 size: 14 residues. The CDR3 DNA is TGTGCCAGCAGCCTAACTAGGGAGGGCTCACCCCTCCACTTT. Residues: CASSLTREGSPLHF.

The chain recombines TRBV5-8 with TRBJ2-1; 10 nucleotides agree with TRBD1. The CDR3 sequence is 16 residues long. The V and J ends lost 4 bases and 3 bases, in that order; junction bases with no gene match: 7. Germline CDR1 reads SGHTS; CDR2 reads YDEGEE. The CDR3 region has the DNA TGTGCCAGCAGCCCCGGGACAGGGGACATCTACAATGAGCAGTTCTTC. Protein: CASSPGTGDIYNEQFF.

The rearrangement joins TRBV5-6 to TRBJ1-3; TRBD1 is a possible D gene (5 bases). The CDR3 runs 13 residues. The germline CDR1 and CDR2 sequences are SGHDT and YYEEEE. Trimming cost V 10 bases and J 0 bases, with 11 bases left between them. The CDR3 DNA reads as TGTGCCGCCGGACACTTCTCTGGAAACACCATATATTTT. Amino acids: CAAGHFSGNTIYF.